Following are 14 T cell receptor beta chains from one sample sequenced in a study of T cell responses to AZD1222 COVID-19 vaccine. Here immunoSEQ multiplex PCR was the method, and the copy in TCRdb shows in-frame clones only, minus some. The listing contains under 150,000 clones. Sequencing was carried out using peripheral blood. These receptors were collected from an adult in good health.

J is TRBJ2-2 and V is TRBV15; D might be TRBD2 (5 bases). Germline assignment: CDR1 LNHNV and CDR2 YYDKDF (reference sequence). The V end lost 0 bases, the J end lost 6 bases, and 8 bases lay between the germline ends. The CDR3 runs 14 residues. CDR3 residues: CATSRDWGAGELFF. The CDR3 DNA sequence: TGTGCCACCAGCAGAGATTGGGGAGCCGGGGAGCTGTTTTTT.

This rearrangement joins TRBV5-1 to TRBJ1-1; D unclear. CDR3 size: 14 residues. With 0 bases removed from V and 1 base from J, the gap between germline ends came to 7 bases. CDR1 and CDR2 from the germline V gene are SGHRS and YFSETQ. The CDR3 loop is CASSLDLENTEAFF. The CDR3 nucleotides read TGCGCCAGCAGCTTGGATCTAGAGAACACTGAAGCTTTCTTT. Based on the CDR3 plus reference TRBV5-1 and TRBJ1-1, the full variable domain is KAGVTQTPRYLIKTRGQQVTLSCSPISGHRSVSWYQQTPGQGLQFLFEYFSETQRNKGNFPGRFSGRQFSNSRSEMNVSTLELGDSALYLCASSLDLENTEAFFGQGTRLTVV.

The chain recombines TRBV27 with TRBJ2-7, with a possible D match to TRBD1 (5 bases). Germline CDR1 is MNHEY and CDR2 is SMNVEV (reference sequence). V was clipped by 3 bases and J by 5 bases, with 11 bases between them. The CDR3 extends over 13 amino acids. Here the CDR3 reads CASSFYQGNEQYF. For the CDR3, the DNA is TGTGCCAGCAGTTTTTACCAGGGAAACGAGCAGTACTTC.

The chain has TRBV19 and TRBJ1-5; D ambiguous. Trimming removed 3 bases from V and 0 bases from J, with 6 bases in between. CDR1 and CDR2 (germline): LNHDA, SQIVND (reference sequence). This CDR3 has 14 amino acids. The CDR3 DNA reads as TGTGCCAGTAGTATGGGCAGTAGCAATCAGCCCCAGCATTTT. Translated, it gives CASSMGSSNQPQHF.

The CDR3 spells CAISEDRDYGYTF. The CDR3 DNA reads TGTGCCATCAGTGAGGACCGGGACTATGGCTACACCTTC. This chain joins TRBV10-3 and TRBJ1-2; the D is unclear. V shed 2 bases and J shed 3 bases, with 7 bases lying between them. Per the germline V gene, CDR1 is ENHRY and CDR2 is SYGVKD. The CDR3 sequence is 13 residues long.

The chain links TRBV7-2 to TRBJ1-3; 8 bases are shared with TRBD1. The length of the CDR3 is 14 residues. V was clipped by 5 bases and J by 8 bases; unmatched bases: 8. The germline CDR1 and CDR2 sequences are SGHTA and FQGNSA. Written as DNA, the CDR3 is TGTGCCAGCAGCGCAAACAGGGGGGGAGACACCATATATTTT. Its protein is CASSANRGGDTIYF.

The chain couples TRBV6-2 or TRBV6-3 to TRBJ2-3, with 8 bases matching TRBD2. Germline V lookup: CDR1 MNHEY, CDR2 SVGEGT. CDR3 length: 16 amino acids. J was trimmed by 1 base and V by 0 bases; bases with no gene match: 3. This CDR3 reads CASSYSGRGGTDTQYF. CDR3 DNA sequence: TGTGCCAGCAGTTACTCTGGGCGGGGGGGCACAGATACGCAGTATTTT.

The genes are TRBV28 and TRBJ2-3; maybe TRBD2 (5 bases). Per germline, CDR1 MDHEN and CDR2 SYDVKM. The CDR3 runs 19 residues. Deletions cut 7 bases from V and 1 base from J, with 27 bases between. In DNA, the CDR3 is TGTGCCAGCACCCGGACCGGTATAGCGCGGATGGGTGGCACAGATACGCAGTATTTT. Protein: CASTRTGIARMGGTDTQYF.

The chain links TRBV20-1 to TRBJ1-2; no firm D call. The CDR3 has 13 amino acids. The V gene lost 3 bases and the J gene lost 5 bases, with 13 bases spanning the gap. CDR1 is DFQATT and CDR2 is SNEGSKA in the germline V gene (reference sequence). CDR3 sequence reads: CSASRYPDYGYTF. The CDR3, as DNA: TGCAGTGCTAGTAGATACCCGGATTATGGCTACACCTTC.

This rearrangement joins TRBV11-2 to TRBJ1-1; 12 nucleotides match TRBD1. J was trimmed by 4 bases and V by 5 bases; bases with no gene match: 11. Germline CDR1 SGHAT, CDR2 FQNNGV. This CDR3 is built from 17 residues. The CDR3 DNA sequence: TGTGCCAGCAGCAAGTGGGGGGACAGGGGGCTCGGCACTGAAGCTTTCTTT. Protein product: CASSKWGDRGLGTEAFF.

The rearrangement joins TRBV12-3 or TRBV12-4 to TRBJ1-1, with unresolved D. The ends were cut back, 7 bases at V and 6 bases at J, with 15 bases in the middle. The CDR3 is 13 residues long. This CDR3 reads CASTLKGAAEAFF. DNA for the CDR3: TGTGCCAGCACCCTTAAAGGTGCTGCTGAAGCTTTCTTT.

The rearrangement uses TRBV29-1 and TRBJ2-1, with D perhaps assigned TRBD1 or TRBD2 (6 bases each). Germline loops: CDR1 SQVTM, CDR2 ANQGSEA. This CDR3 comprises 14 residues. V shed 5 bases and J shed 4 bases, with 15 bases lying between them. The CDR3 DNA is TGCAGCGTTCTATGGGGGGCGCAGTACAATGAGCAGTTCTTC. It specifies CSVLWGAQYNEQFF.

V and J are TRBV2 and TRBJ1-4, with TRBD1 as a possible D gene (6 bases). Trimming removed 6 bases at V and 3 bases at J, with 20 bases between. The CDR3 totals 17 residues. In germline, CDR1 is SNHLY, CDR2 FYNNEI. CDR3 sequence (DNA): TGTGCCAGCAGGGGAGGGACACTGAGGGTTGCTAATGAAAAACTGTTTTTT. Encoded protein: CASRGGTLRVANEKLFF.

The rearrangement links TRBV6-2 or TRBV6-3 to TRBJ2-1; D perhaps matches TRBD1 (8 bases). CDR3 length: 15 amino acids. V was shortened by 6 bases and J by 7 bases, with 19 bases between the two germline ends. The V gene's germline CDR1 is MNHEY and CDR2 SVGEGT. CDR3 sequence reads: CASSHGGTGWNEQFF. The CDR3 region has the DNA TGTGCCAGCAGCCACGGGGGGACAGGTTGGAATGAGCAGTTCTTC.